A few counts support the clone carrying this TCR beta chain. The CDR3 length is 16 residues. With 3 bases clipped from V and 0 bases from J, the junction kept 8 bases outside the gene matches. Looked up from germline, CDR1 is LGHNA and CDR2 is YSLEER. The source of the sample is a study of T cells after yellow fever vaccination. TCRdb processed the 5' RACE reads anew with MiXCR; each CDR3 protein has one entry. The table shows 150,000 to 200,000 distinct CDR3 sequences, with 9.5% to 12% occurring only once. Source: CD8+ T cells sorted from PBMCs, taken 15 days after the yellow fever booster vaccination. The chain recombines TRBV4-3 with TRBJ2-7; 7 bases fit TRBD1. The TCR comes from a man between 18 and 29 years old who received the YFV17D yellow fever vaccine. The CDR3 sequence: CASSHRAGQDSYEQYF. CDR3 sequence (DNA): TGCGCCAGCAGCCATAGGGCAGGACAGGACTCCTACGAGCAGTACTTC.